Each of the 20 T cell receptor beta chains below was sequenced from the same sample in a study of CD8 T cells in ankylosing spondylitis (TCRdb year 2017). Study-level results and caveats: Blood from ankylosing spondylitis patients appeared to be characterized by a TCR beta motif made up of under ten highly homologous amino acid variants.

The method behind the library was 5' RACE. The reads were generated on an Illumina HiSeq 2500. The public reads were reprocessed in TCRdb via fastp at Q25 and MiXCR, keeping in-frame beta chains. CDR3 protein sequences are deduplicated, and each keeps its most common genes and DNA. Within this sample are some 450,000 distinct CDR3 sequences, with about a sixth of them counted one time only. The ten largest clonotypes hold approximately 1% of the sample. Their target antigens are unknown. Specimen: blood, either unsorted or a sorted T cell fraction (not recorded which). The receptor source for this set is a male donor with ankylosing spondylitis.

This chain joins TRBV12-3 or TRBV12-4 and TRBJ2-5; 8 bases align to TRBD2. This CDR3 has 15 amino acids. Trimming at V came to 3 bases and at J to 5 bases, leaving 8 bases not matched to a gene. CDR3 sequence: CASSLEGTRGETQYF. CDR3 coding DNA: TGTGCCAGCAGTTTGGAAGGGACTAGGGGTGAGACCCAGTACTTC.

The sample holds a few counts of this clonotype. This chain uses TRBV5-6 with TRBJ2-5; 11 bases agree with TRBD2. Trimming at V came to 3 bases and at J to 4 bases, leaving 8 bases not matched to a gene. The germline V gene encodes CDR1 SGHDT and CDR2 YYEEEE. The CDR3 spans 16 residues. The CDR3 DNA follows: TGTGCCAGCAGCTGGGTTTCTGGGACTAGCGGAGAGACCCAGTACTTC. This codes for CASSWVSGTSGETQYF.

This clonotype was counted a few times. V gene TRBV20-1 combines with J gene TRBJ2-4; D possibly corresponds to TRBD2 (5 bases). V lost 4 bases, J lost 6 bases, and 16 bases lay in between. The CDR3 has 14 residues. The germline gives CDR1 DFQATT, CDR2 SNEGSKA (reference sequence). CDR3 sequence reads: CSANPTGRGNIQYF. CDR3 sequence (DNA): TGCAGTGCTAACCCGACGGGCCGGGGAAACATTCAGTACTTC.

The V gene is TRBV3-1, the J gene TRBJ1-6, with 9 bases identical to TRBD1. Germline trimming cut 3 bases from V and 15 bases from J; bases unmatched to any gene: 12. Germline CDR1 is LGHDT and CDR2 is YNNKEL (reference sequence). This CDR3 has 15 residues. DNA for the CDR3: TGTGCCAGCAGCCATGTCCCGGGACAGGGTTCGATCCTCCACTTT. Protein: CASSHVPGQGSILHF.

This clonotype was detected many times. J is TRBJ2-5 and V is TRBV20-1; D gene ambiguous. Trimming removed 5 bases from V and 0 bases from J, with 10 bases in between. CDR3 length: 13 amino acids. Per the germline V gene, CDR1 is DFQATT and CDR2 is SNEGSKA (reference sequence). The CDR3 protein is CSALVAYQETQYF. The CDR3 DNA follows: TGCAGTGCTCTCGTAGCTTACCAAGAGACCCAGTACTTC.

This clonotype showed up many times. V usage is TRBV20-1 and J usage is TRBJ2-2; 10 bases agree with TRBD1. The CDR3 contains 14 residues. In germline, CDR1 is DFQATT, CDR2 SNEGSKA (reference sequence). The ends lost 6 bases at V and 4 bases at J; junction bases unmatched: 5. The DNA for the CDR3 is TGCAGTGCCGCGAGGACAGGGGGCACCGGGGAGCTGTTTTTT. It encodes CSAARTGGTGELFF.

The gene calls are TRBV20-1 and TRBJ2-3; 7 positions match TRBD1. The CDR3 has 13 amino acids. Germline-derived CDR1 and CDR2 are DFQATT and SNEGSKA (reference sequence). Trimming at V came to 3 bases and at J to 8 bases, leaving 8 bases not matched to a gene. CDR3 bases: TGCAGTGCTAGTGACAGGGCACAGGGTACGCAGTATTTT. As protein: CSASDRAQGTQYF.

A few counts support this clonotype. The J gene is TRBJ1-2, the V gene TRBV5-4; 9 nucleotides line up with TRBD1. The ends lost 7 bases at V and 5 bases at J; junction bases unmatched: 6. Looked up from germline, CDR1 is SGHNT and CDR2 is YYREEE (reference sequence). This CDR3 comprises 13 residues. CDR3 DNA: TGTGCCAGCCTACGGGACAGGGCTTATGGCTACACCTTC. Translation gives CASLRDRAYGYTF.

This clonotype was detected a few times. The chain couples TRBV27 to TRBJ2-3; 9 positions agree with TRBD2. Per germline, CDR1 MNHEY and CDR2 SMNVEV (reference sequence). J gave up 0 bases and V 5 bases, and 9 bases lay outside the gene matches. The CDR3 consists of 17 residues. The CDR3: CASSQTRLAASTDTQYF. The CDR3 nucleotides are TGTGCCAGCAGTCAAACCCGACTAGCGGCGAGCACAGATACGCAGTATTTT.

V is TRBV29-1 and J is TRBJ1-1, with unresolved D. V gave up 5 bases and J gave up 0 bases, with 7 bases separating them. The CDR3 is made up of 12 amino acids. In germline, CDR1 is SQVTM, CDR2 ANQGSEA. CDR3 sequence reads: CSVQAMNTEAFF. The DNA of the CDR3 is TGCAGCGTTCAGGCTATGAACACTGAAGCTTTCTTT.

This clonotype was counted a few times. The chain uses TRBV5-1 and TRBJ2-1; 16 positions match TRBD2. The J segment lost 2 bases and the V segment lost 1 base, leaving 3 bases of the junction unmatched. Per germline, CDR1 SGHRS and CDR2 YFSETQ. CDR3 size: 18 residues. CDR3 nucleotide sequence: TGCGCCAGCAGCTTGCCGGGACTAGCGGGGGGGCCCTACAATGAGCAGTTCTTC. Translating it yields CASSLPGLAGGPYNEQFF.

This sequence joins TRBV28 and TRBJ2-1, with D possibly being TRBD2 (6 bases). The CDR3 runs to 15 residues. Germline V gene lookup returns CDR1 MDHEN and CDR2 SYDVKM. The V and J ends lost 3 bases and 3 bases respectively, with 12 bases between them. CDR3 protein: CASSFVGEVYNEQFF. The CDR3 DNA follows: TGTGCCAGCAGTTTCGTGGGGGAGGTCTACAATGAGCAGTTCTTC.

The CDR3, as DNA: TGTGCCAGCAGCTTAACAGGGGGCAGCGACACCATATATTTT. It translates to CASSLTGGSDTIYF. The V and J genes are TRBV6-5 and TRBJ1-3; 9 positions agree with TRBD1. This CDR3 spans 14 amino acids. V lost 6 bases, J lost 8 bases, and 8 bases stayed unmatched. Germline V gene data show CDR1 as MNHEY and CDR2 as SVGAGI.

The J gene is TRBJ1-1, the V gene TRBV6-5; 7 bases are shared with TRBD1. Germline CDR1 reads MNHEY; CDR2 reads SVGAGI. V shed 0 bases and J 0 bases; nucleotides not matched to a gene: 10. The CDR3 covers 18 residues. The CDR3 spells CASSYSGTAGGLNTEAFF. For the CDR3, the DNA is TGTGCCAGCAGTTACTCTGGGACAGCAGGTGGGTTGAACACTGAAGCTTTCTTT.

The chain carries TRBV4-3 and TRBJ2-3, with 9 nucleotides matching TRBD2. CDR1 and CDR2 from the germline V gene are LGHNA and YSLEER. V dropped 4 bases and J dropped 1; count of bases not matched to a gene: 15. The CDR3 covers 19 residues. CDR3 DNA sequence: TGCGCCAGCAGCCCACGCCCGAGCGGGAGGCCCTCTCGCACAGATACGCAGTATTTT. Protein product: CASSPRPSGRPSRTDTQYF.

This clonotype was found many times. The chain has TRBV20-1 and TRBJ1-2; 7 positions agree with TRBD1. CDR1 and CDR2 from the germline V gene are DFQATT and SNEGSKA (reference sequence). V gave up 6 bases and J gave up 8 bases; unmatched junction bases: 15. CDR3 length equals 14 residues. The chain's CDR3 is CSALPPGQTTGYTF. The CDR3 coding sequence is TGCAGTGCGCTTCCTCCGGGACAGACCACCGGCTACACCTTC.

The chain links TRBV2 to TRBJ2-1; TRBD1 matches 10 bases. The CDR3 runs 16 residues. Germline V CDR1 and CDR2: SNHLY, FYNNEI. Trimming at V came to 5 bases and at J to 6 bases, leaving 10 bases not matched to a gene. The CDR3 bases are TGTGCCAGCAGTACCCGGACAGGGGGAACGTTCAATGAGCAGTTCTTC. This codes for CASSTRTGGTFNEQFF.

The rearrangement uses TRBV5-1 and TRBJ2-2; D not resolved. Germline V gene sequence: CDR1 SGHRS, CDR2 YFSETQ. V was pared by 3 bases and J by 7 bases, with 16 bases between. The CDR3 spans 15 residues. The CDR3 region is CASSSTTYSGGELFF. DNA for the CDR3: TGCGCCAGCAGCTCCACAACTTATTCCGGCGGGGAGCTGTTTTTT.

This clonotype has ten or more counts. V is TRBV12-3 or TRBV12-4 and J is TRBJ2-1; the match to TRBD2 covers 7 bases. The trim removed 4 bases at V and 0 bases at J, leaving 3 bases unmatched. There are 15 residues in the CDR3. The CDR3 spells CASSSRGSSYNEQFF. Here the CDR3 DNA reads TGTGCCAGCAGTTCGCGGGGGAGCTCCTACAATGAGCAGTTCTTC.

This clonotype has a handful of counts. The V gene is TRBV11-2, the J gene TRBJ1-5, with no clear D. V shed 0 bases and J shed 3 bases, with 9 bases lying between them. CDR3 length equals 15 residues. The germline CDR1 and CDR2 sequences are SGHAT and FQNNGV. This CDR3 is CASSLEGLINQPQHF. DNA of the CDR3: TGTGCCAGCAGCTTAGAAGGCCTGATCAATCAGCCCCAGCATTTT.